The rows below give T cell receptor beta chains drawn from one sample of a study of T cells in Graves' hyperthyroidism and ophthalmopathy. Via MiXCR, TCRdb re-called the multiplex PCR reads, giving one row per CDR3 protein. The sample shows about 560,000 distinct CDR3 sequences, roughly 17% of them seen only once. Sequencing was done on a sample of blood. The receptors shown here come from a young woman with Graves' hyperthyroidism. Each CDR3 is given with its conserved first and last residue. The D gene is left open where the match is weak. Clone size is given for some rows only: seen once, a few or many times, or a class if the clone is expanded.

cdr3_nt,cdr3_aa,d_call,v_call,j_call,clone_size
TGTGCCAGCAGGCGAGGGGGGGGTGCCGGGGAGCTGTTTTTT,CASRRGGGAGELFF,.,TRBV7-2,TRBJ2-2,few
TGTGCCAGCAGCTTAAGGACATCCGCCCTTCGGTATGGCTACACCTTC,CASSLRTSALRYGYTF,.,TRBV7-2,TRBJ1-2,.
TGTGCCAGCAGCTTAAGAACGGAAAGCACAGATACGCAGTATTTT,CASSLRTESTDTQYF,.,TRBV13,TRBJ2-3,few
TGTGCCAGCAGCCCTAGCGGAGGACGGGGCGAAAAACTGTTTTTT,CASSPSGGRGEKLFF,.,TRBV7-9,TRBJ1-4,many
TGTGCCAGCAGCTTGGACCCTGGACTAGCGGGAGACAATGAGCAGTTCTTC,CASSLDPGLAGDNEQFF,TRBD2,TRBV5-5,TRBJ2-1,many
TGTGCCAGCAGTGTATCAGCCCTAGCCTCCTACAATGAGCAGTTCTTC,CASSVSALASYNEQFF,.,TRBV28,TRBJ2-1,few
TGTGCCAGCAGCTTAGTAGCGGGGGGGCCAGATACGCAGTATTTT,CASSLVAGGPDTQYF,TRBD2,TRBV7-2,TRBJ2-3,many
TGTGCCAGCAGCTTAACGCGGGGGAACACTGAAGCTTTCTTT,CASSLTRGNTEAFF,.,TRBV7-3,TRBJ1-1,.
TGTGCCAGCAGCCCGACGAGTCCCACGGCACCCCTCCACTTT,CASSPTSPTAPLHF,.,TRBV5-5,TRBJ1-6,.
TGTGCCAGCAGTCAGGGAGAGCCCCAGCATTTT,CASSQGEPQHF,.,TRBV6-2/TRBV6-3,TRBJ1-5,.
TGTGCCAGTAGTATCCGGTCCGGGCTCGGTCAGCCCCAGCATTTT,CASSIRSGLGQPQHF,.,TRBV19,TRBJ1-5,.
TGCAGCGGTGGACAGAAAATGAACACTGAAGCTTTCTTT,CSGGQKMNTEAFF,.,TRBV29-1,TRBJ1-1,.
TGTGCCAGCAGCTCACTAATGTACCAAGAGACCCAGTACTTC,CASSSLMYQETQYF,.,TRBV13,TRBJ2-5,.
TGTGCCAGCAGCTCCGGACAGGGGATATACGAGCAGTACTTC,CASSSGQGIYEQYF,TRBD1,TRBV7-9,TRBJ2-7,few
TGTGCCAGCAGCCAAGCGGCCACGGGACAGGGGGCCGGAGACACTGAAGCTTTCTTT,CASSQAATGQGAGDTEAFF,TRBD1,TRBV14,TRBJ1-1,.
TGCAGCGTTGAAGACAGGGGAGGATTGTGGAAGACCCAGTACTTC,CSVEDRGGLWKTQYF,.,TRBV29-1,TRBJ2-5,many
TGTGCCAGCAGTGATGGCCGGGGGCTGTCGTCTGGGGCCAACATCCTGACTTTC,CASSDGRGLSSGANILTF,.,TRBV2,TRBJ2-6,.
TGTGCCAGCAGCCGTCTAGGGACAAACACCGGGGAGCTGTTTTTT,CASSRLGTNTGELFF,.,TRBV7-8,TRBJ2-2,many
TGCAGTGCTAGTCTAGGGACGGATAGCAATCAGCCCCAGCATTTT,CSASLGTDSNQPQHF,.,TRBV20-1,TRBJ1-5,.
TGTGCCAGCAGCGCAAAGGTGGGGGGGCAGCCCCAGCATTTT,CASSAKVGGQPQHF,.,TRBV11-2,TRBJ1-5,few
TGTGCCAGCAGTGAATCCCGCGCTAGCGGGAGCCCAGATACGCAGTATTTT,CASSESRASGSPDTQYF,TRBD2,TRBV25-1,TRBJ2-3,.
TGTGCCAGTAGTCGCCCAAGGACAGGGGGTTTCTACGAGCAGTACTTC,CASSRPRTGGFYEQYF,TRBD1,TRBV19,TRBJ2-7,.
TGTGCCAGCAGCTTAGTTAACAATGAGCAGTTCTTC,CASSLVNNEQFF,.,TRBV11-2,TRBJ2-1,many
TGTGCCAGCAGCTTGCGGACCCCCGGGACCCATTACAACTATGGCTACACCTTC,CASSLRTPGTHYNYGYTF,.,TRBV7-9,TRBJ1-2,.
TGCAGTGCTAGAGATGTTACCTACGAGCAGTACTTC,CSARDVTYEQYF,.,TRBV20-1,TRBJ2-7,few
TGCGCCAGCAGCCAATTTTGGGGACAGAGTTACAATGAGCAGTTCTTC,CASSQFWGQSYNEQFF,TRBD1,TRBV4-3,TRBJ2-1,many
TGTGCCAGCAGTGAAGTACAGGGGTCCTCCTATAATTCACCCCTCCACTTT,CASSEVQGSSYNSPLHF,TRBD1,TRBV6-1,TRBJ1-6,once
TGTGCCAGCAATTACCGCCGGCTCAGGGGGCCTTATAGCAATCAGCCCCAGCATTTT,CASNYRRLRGPYSNQPQHF,TRBD1,TRBV12-3/TRBV12-4,TRBJ1-5,many
TGCGCCAGCAGCCAAGATTGGGGGGTGGGGGAAAAACTGTTTTTT,CASSQDWGVGEKLFF,.,TRBV4-1,TRBJ1-4,few
TGTGCCAGTAGTCCCGGAGGACAGGCCTTTAGCACTGAAGCTTTCTTT,CASSPGGQAFSTEAFF,TRBD1,TRBV19,TRBJ1-1,.
TGTGCCAGCGGGAACAGGGGGAACACTGAAGCTTTCTTT,CASGNRGNTEAFF,TRBD1,TRBV11-2,TRBJ1-1,many
TGTGCCAGCAGCGGGGACTTGGTCGAGCAGTACTTC,CASSGDLVEQYF,.,TRBV2,TRBJ2-7,many
TGTGCCAGCAGTTCAAGACAGGGCCCGGAAAAACTGTTTTTT,CASSSRQGPEKLFF,TRBD1,TRBV27,TRBJ1-4,many
TGTGCCATCAGTATGGAACCGGGACTGGGGTACGAGCAGTACTTC,CAISMEPGLGYEQYF,.,TRBV10-3,TRBJ2-7,many
TGCGCCAGCAGCCAAGATTACAGGGGGACTGGAAACACCATATATTTT,CASSQDYRGTGNTIYF,TRBD1,TRBV5-1,TRBJ1-3,.
TGTGCCAGCCGGACTTGGACTAGCGGGAGGGGTTCGACAGATACGCAGTATTTT,CASRTWTSGRGSTDTQYF,TRBD2,TRBV4-2,TRBJ2-3,few
TGTGCCAGCAGCGTAACGGGACAGGGCCAAGAGACCCAGTACTTC,CASSVTGQGQETQYF,TRBD1,TRBV9,TRBJ2-5,many
TGTGCCAGCAGTTTTAGGTCGCGATCCACAGATACGCAGTATTTT,CASSFRSRSTDTQYF,.,TRBV28,TRBJ2-3,many
TGTGCCAGCAGCCATAGTCGGATAGATGGCTACACCTTC,CASSHSRIDGYTF,.,TRBV3-1,TRBJ1-2,many
TGTGCCAGCAGTACTGGGACAGGGGTTAGGGAGCTGTTTTTT,CASSTGTGVRELFF,TRBD1,TRBV12-3/TRBV12-4,TRBJ2-2,few
TGTGCCAGCAGCCAAGAAGTAGCGGGGTATAGCGGGAGGAGAGGCAATGAGCAGTTCTTC,CASSQEVAGYSGRRGNEQFF,TRBD2,TRBV3-1,TRBJ2-1,few
TGTGCCAGCAGTTACAGGGGAACCTACGAGCAGTACTTC,CASSYRGTYEQYF,TRBD1,TRBV27,TRBJ2-7,few
TGTGCCAGCAGTCCCGGGGGACAGGGGGTCAATGAGCAGTTCTTC,CASSPGGQGVNEQFF,TRBD1,TRBV6-2/TRBV6-3,TRBJ2-1,few
TGTGCCAGCAAGGGACAGATCACAGATACGCAGTATTTT,CASKGQITDTQYF,TRBD1,TRBV6-1,TRBJ2-3,many
TGTGCCAGCAGTTTTGGGGACCAAGAGACCCAGTACTTC,CASSFGDQETQYF,.,TRBV12-3/TRBV12-4,TRBJ2-5,many
TGTGCCAGTAGTGGGCTAAGGGAAGAAGCTTTCTTT,CASSGLREEAFF,.,TRBV19,TRBJ1-1,few
TGCGCCAGCAGCCCGATCCCGACTAGCGGTTTCACAGATACGCAGTATTTT,CASSPIPTSGFTDTQYF,TRBD2,TRBV4-1,TRBJ2-3,few
TGCAGCGTTGTTGGGACAGGGACTACGCCTAACACCATATATTTT,CSVVGTGTTPNTIYF,TRBD1,TRBV29-1,TRBJ1-3,few
TGTGCCAGCAGTTTAGGGCCGGGACAGGTACCGGGGGAGCAGTACTTC,CASSLGPGQVPGEQYF,TRBD1,TRBV12-3/TRBV12-4,TRBJ2-7,few